Below, 10 T cell receptor beta chains from the same sample are listed, as sequenced in a study of blood T cell repertoires in COVID-19. Some clones are missing from TCRdb's copy, which holds only in-frame ones; the method was immunoSEQ multiplex PCR. This table holds approximately 140,000 clones, roughly 82% found once. Sequenced input: peripheral blood. These receptors were taken from a man between 65 and 79 years old with acute or convalescent COVID-19.

The chain couples TRBV13 to TRBJ2-1, with 11 bases matching TRBD2. This CDR3 is built from 17 residues. Germline CDR1 reads PRHDT; CDR2 reads FYEKMQ (reference sequence). The V segment lost 1 base and the J segment 3 bases; nucleotides outside the gene matches: 5. The CDR3 nucleotides are TGTGCCAGCAGCTTAGCGGCTAGCGGGGGGAACTACAATGAGCAGTTCTTC. This translates into CASSLAASGGNYNEQFF.

J is TRBJ2-7 and V is TRBV12-3 or TRBV12-4; 9 positions agree with TRBD1. The CDR3 sequence is 13 residues long. V shed 9 bases and J 5 bases; nucleotides not matched to a gene: 8. The CDR3, as DNA: TGTGCCAGTACCGGGACAGGGTCCCACGAGCAGTACTTC. Protein sequence: CASTGTGSHEQYF.

This clone appeared a single time. This chain joins TRBV3-1 (or the pseudogene TRBV3-2) and TRBJ1-2, with D uncertain. V lost 4 bases and J lost 1, with 13 bases in between. Germline V gene sequence: CDR1 LGHDT, CDR2 YNNKEL (reference sequence). This CDR3 region has 15 residues. For the CDR3, the DNA is TGTGCCAGCAGCCCCCCCAGCGGGATTAACTATGGCTACACCTTC. Protein product: CASSPPSGINYGYTF.

The chain has TRBV28 and TRBJ2-3, with D hard to call. This CDR3 has 16 amino acids. Germline V gives CDR1 MDHEN, CDR2 SYDVKM. Trimming stripped 6 bases from V and 1 base from J, with 17 bases between. The DNA for the CDR3 is TGTGCCAGCAGCTCGATGACCAGCCGGGGCACAGATACGCAGTATTTT. This codes for CASSSMTSRGTDTQYF.

The chain uses TRBV19 and TRBJ1-3, with 8 bases fitting TRBD1. Per germline, CDR1 LNHDA and CDR2 SQIVND (reference sequence). V gave up 3 bases and J gave up 2 bases; unmatched junction bases: 12. The CDR3 has 18 residues. This chain's CDR3 is CASSITTGQGTAGNTIYF. The DNA for the CDR3 is TGTGCCAGTAGTATTACTACCGGACAGGGAACGGCTGGAAACACCATATATTTT.

The chain employs TRBV7-3 and TRBJ1-6; unclear D gene. Trimming took 5 bases from V and 8 from J, leaving 10 bases between them. The CDR3 extends over 13 amino acids. Germline CDR1 reads SGHTA; CDR2 reads FQGTGA. CDR3 sequence reads: CASSPARHSPLHF. CDR3 in DNA: TGTGCCAGCAGCCCAGCCAGGCATTCACCCCTCCACTTT.

The chain is built from TRBV6-5 and TRBJ1-5; D is undetermined. The CDR3 runs to 13 residues. From germline, CDR1 is MNHEY and CDR2 SVGAGI. V shed 8 bases and J shed 0 bases, with 8 bases lying between them. The CDR3 spells CASGEYSNQPQHF. The CDR3 bases are TGTGCCAGCGGAGAATATAGCAATCAGCCCCAGCATTTT.

V gene TRBV11-2 combines with J gene TRBJ1-4; D possibly corresponds to TRBD1 (5 bases). Per the germline V gene, CDR1 is SGHAT and CDR2 is FQNNGV. The ends were cut back, 1 base at V and 0 bases at J, with 9 bases in the middle. This CDR3 is 16 amino acids long. The CDR3 region is CASSLAGSTTNEKLFF. The CDR3, as DNA: TGTGCCAGCAGCTTAGCAGGGTCTACAACTAATGAAAAACTGTTTTTT.

The chain is built from TRBV28 and TRBJ2-3, with 7 bases identical to TRBD2. With 4 bases clipped from V and 5 bases from J, the junction kept 12 bases outside the gene matches. The CDR3 runs to 16 residues. Germline lookup yields CDR1 MDHEN and CDR2 SYDVKM. The CDR3, as DNA: TGTGCCAGCAGTTACCCCCGGGGGGTGGGGGAAGATACGCAGTATTTT. Its translation: CASSYPRGVGEDTQYF.

The V call is TRBV18, the J call TRBJ1-5; TRBD1 is a possible D gene (5 bases). This CDR3 is built from 14 residues. V was cut by 6 bases and J by 2 bases, with 11 bases left in between. From germline, CDR1 is KGHSH and CDR2 LQKENI. The CDR3 here is CASSLDNGNQPQHF. CDR3 DNA: TGTGCCAGCTCCCTGGACAATGGCAATCAGCCCCAGCATTTT.